The subject of this entry is one TCR beta chain. This clone was counted a few times. The antigen it binds to is not known. Base-call qualities are not available, and no considerably larger clone is one nucleotide away. From each donor, a single peripheral blood sample of about 116 mL on average was drawn into heparinised tubes. Using a panel that included CD45RO, CCR7, CD25, CD127, CD95 and CD27, naive, central memory, regulatory and stem cell-like memory CD4+ T cells were sorted on a BD FACSAria II. Every sorted population had a purity above 98%. Right away, PBMCs were isolated by Lymphoprep density gradient centrifugation and were stained directly, with no culture step. So that batch effects would be minimized, each experiment stained and sorted samples in pairs, pairing one healthy donor with one patient. The data stem from a study of beta chain features in type 1 diabetes (dated by TCRdb to the late 2010s). At the level of the whole study: Patients and healthy donors did not differ in mean age, gender distribution, total cell number or subset yield. Regulatory and stem cell-like memory subsets were obtained from only 8 patients and about eight healthy donors, while naive and central memory subsets were obtained from all 30 or so donors. A total of roughly 99,000,000 sorted cells were examined across all samples, and the number of cells per subset was strongly correlated with RNA yield. The study compared TCRB repertoires of sorted circulating CD4+ T cell subsets between recently diagnosed type 1 diabetes patients and matched healthy donors. General findings and caveats noted by the study authors: At VDJ recombination sites, type 1 diabetes patients had fewer insertions and more deleted nucleotides, which implies abnormalities in thymic rearrangement. Because the HLA sub-analyses included only small numbers of individuals, any influence of HLA type on TCRB rearrangement was left unresolved. In all four CD4+ subsets, TCRB CDR3 length was moderately but significantly shorter in type 1 diabetes patients. Naive, central memory and regulatory TCRB repertoires appeared to be more alike among patients than among healthy donors. Shorter templates might be favored by PCR, yet because patient and control samples were amplified and corrected together, any such skew would affect both groups equally. Because cDNA was sequenced instead of genomic DNA, highly expressing activated cells could be over-represented, though the groups showed no difference in activation or CD3 levels.

All of the isolated RNA was reverse transcribed with the High Capacity cDNA Reverse Transcription Kit, so expressed TCRB transcripts were sequenced. Deep immunoSEQ sequencing was applied to naive, central memory and regulatory T cell samples, giving an average of about 3.6 million total reads per sample. Sorted cells were lysed in RLT buffer, and RNA was extracted using DNase-treated RNeasy Micro or Mini kits according to cell number. To prevent cross-contamination, each cell subset was processed individually, whereas patient and healthy donor samples were processed jointly. TCRB sequences were amplified from cDNA with the immunoSEQ multiplex PCR, producing 87-bp fragments spanning the CDR3 region. The amplicons were sequenced using the Illumina HiSeq platform. The authors' analysis ran thus. Synthetic template baselines were used to correct PCR bias computationally, reads within Hamming distance 2 were collapsed together, and singletons that could not be merged were discarded. Reads were aligned against IMGT to assign V, D and J genes, CDR3 length and insertions or deletions at six rearrangement sites. Clonotype counts were normalized to sorted cell number within each subset before computing true diversity and Gini coefficients with the tcR R package. The overlap coefficient, calculated on TCRB nucleotide sequences, was used to quantify repertoire sharing. Out-of-frame TCRB sequences from naive cells were analyzed to stand in for the pre-selection repertoire. The table was pulled from immuneACCESS by TCRdb, which kept in-frame rearrangements only. Such tables lose some clones; where checked, under half of the loss comes from unresolved V genes, and the rest has no known cause. The D gene and trimming were derived from the DNA, and the V and J assignments and clone size from that table. The sample yields 390,000 or so clones; roughly 14% were counted once. The ten largest account for roughly 0.033% of the sample.

Per the germline V gene, SGHTA is the CDR1 and FQGNSA is the CDR2. The CDR3, cysteine through phenylalanine, is 17 amino acids long. The kept DNA is CDR3 alone, 51 bases in frame from the first base. The junction shows trimming of 2 bases on V and 1 base on J, plus 17 bases between the germline ends. Recombination joined TRBV7-2 with TRBJ2-5, with TRBD1 tentatively as D gene (5 bases match). This TCR came from a man between 25 and 39 years old in good health. Source material: naive CD4+ T cells from blood. The intended sense of this specimen's cell subset or site label: true naive CD4+ T cells. CDR3 loop: CASSLLGREPIQETQYF. The nucleotide sequence is given as TGTGCCAGCAGCTTATTGGGCAGGGAACCTATCCAAGAGACCCAGTACTTC. Joined to the reference TRBV7-2 and TRBJ2-5 proteins, this CDR3 gives the full variable domain: GAGVSQSPSNKVTEKGKDVELRCDPISGHTALYWYRQSLGQGLEFLIYFQGNSAPDKSGLPSDRFSAERTGGSVSTLTIQRTQQEDSAVYLCASSLLGREPIQETQYFGPGTRLLVL.